The T cell receptor (beta chain) under discussion was sequenced for a study of blood T cells in healthy people across ages. General study findings and limits: Since the PBMCs were unsorted, naive and antigen-experienced cells could not be conclusively compared. Age showed a roughly linear inverse relationship with TCR beta diversity per million T cells.

Note on this clonotype: What it binds is not known.

Russia was home to the donors, healthy Caucasian individuals aged roughly 6 to 90. A J-beta primer mix and a sample-barcoded 5' primer were used in a second PCR of roughly 7 to 12 cycles. TCRdb reanalysed the 5' RACE reads using MiXCR and keeps one entry per CDR3 protein. This table holds more than 800,000 distinct CDR3 sequences, more than 35% found once. Sequenced material: blood. The receptor was isolated from an older woman in good health.

The CDR3 here is CASSPISASYEQYF. The CDR3 coding sequence is TGTGCCAGCAGCCCGATTTCTGCTAGCTACGAGCAGTACTTC. The V gene is TRBV3-1, the J gene TRBJ2-7; the D is unclear. The V and J ends lost 4 bases and 3 bases respectively, with 13 bases between them. The V gene's germline CDR1 is LGHDT and CDR2 YNNKEL (reference sequence). CDR3 size: 14 residues.